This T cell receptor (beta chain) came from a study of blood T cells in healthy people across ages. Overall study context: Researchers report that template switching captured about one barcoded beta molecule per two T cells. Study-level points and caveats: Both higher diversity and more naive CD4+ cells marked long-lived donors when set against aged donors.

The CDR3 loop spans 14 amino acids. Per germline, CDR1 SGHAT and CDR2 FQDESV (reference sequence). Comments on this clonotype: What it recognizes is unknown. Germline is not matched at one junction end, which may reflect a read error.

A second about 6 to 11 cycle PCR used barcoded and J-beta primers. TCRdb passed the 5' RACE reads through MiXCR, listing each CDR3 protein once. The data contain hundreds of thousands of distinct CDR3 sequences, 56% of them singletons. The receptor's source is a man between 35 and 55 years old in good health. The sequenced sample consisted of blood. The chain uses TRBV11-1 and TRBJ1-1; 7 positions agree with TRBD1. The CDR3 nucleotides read TGTGTCAGCTCGAAAGACAGGGCGGGGGCTGAAGCTTTCTTT. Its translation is CVSSKDRAGAEAFF.